This T cell receptor (beta chain) was found in a study of CD8 T cells in Susac syndrome. The CDR3 runs to 14 residues. V lost 5 bases and J lost 5; bases outside the gene matches: 8. Reverse transcription of about 0.45 to 1 ug RNA was performed with random hexamers. From the immunoSEQ multiplex PCR reads, TCRdb called clonotypes with MiXCR, one entry per CDR3 protein. The data hold more than 75,000 distinct CDR3 sequences, with around 93% observed a single time. Peripheral blood CD8+ and CD4+ T cells were profiled by TCR beta sequencing. CD8+ and CD4+ T cells were negatively isolated; TEMRA cells were FACS-enriched.

Sequencing was carried out using CD8+ T cells from PBMCs. The chain employs TRBV12-3 or TRBV12-4 and TRBJ2-7, with TRBD1 matching 8 bases. The receptor comes from a human donor in good health. As DNA, the CDR3 is TGTGCCAGCAGTCACCGGACAGGGTGGAACGAGCAGTACTTC. Protein product: CASSHRTGWNEQYF.